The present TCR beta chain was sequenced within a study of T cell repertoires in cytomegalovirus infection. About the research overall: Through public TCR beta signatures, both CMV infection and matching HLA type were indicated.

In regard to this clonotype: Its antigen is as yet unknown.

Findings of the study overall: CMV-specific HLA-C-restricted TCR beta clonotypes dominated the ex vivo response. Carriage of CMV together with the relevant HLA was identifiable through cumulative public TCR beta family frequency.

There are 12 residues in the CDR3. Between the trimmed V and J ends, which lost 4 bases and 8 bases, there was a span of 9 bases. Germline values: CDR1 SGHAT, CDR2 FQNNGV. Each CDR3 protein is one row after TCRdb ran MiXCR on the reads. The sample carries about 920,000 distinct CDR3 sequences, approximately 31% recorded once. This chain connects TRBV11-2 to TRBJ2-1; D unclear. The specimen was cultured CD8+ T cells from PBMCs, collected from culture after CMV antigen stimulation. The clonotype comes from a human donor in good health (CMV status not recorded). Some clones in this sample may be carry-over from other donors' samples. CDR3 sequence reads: CASSYYSDEQFF. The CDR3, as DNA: TGTGCCAGCAGCTACTATTCGGATGAGCAGTTCTTC. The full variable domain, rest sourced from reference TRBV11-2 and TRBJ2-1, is EAGVAQSPRYKIIEKRQSVAFWCNPISGHATLYWYQQILGQGPKLLIQFQNNGVVDDSQLPKDRFSAERLKGVDSTLKIQPAKLEDSAVYLCASSYYSDEQFFGPGTRLTVL.